Here is one T cell receptor (beta chain) with its context. Antigen: not known. 13 Jbeta primers and 60 Vbeta primers were used for the PCR. TCRdb's table, derived via immunoSEQ multiplex PCR, lists solely in-frame clones and lacks some. The sample lists roughly 130,000 clones, less than 75% occurring once. The data derive from a study of cytomegalovirus exposure and HLA in healthy donors. J lost 1 base, V lost 4 bases, and 4 bases had no gene match. The CDR3 has 15 amino acids. In germline, CDR1 is MDHEN, CDR2 SYDVKM. Study-level results: A missense DCLRE1C variant was associated with V- and J-gene trimming of TCR beta chains in a later analysis, and an independent cohort replicated the association. About 87% or about 30% of the time was how often most TCR beta V segments were productive, according to an earlier analysis.

The chain has TRBV28 and TRBJ1-1; TRBD1 aligns across 9 bases. The source is a woman aged 40-49 years in good health and CMV-seropositive. Sequencing used PBMCs. The CDR3 bases are TGTGCCAGCAGTTGGACAGGGGCTGGGAACACTGAAGCTTTCTTT. This translates into CASSWTGAGNTEAFF.